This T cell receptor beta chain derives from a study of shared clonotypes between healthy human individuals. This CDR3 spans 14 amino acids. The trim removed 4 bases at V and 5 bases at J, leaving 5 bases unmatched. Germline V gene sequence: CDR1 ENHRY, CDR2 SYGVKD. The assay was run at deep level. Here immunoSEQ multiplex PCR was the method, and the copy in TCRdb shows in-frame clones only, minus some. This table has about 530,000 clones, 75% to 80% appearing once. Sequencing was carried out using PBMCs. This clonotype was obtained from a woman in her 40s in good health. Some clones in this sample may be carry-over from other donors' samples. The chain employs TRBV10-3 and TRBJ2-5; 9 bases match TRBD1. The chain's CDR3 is CAISGDRVQETQYF. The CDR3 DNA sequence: TGTGCCATCAGTGGGGACAGGGTCCAGGAGACCCAGTACTTC.